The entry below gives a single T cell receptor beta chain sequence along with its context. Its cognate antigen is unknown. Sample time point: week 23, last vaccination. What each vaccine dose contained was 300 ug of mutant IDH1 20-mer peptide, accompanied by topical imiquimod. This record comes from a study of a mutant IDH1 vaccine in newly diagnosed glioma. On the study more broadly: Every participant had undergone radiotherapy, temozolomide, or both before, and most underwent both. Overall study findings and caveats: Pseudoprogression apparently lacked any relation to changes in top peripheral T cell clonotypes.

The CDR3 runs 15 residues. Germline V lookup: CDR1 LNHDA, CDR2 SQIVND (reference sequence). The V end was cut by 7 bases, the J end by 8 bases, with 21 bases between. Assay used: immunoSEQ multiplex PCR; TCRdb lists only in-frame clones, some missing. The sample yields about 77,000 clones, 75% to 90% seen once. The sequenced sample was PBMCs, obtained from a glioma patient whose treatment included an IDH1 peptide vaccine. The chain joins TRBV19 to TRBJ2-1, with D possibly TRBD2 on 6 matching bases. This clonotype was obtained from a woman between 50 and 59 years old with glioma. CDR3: CASTAGRAPGYEQFF. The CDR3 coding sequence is TGTGCCAGTACCGCGGGGCGGGCGCCTGGTTATGAGCAGTTCTTC.